The next 16 T cell receptor beta chains were all read from a single sample in a study of vaccination and CD4 T cells after COVID-19. Indicated treatment: roughly 10-day PBMC culture with coronavirus spike peptide pools or control peptides (ViraFEST assay). The Oncomine TCR Beta short-read assay was applied to DNA of cultured CD4+ T cells. TCRdb re-derived calls from the PCR reads in MiXCR, one entry per CDR3 protein. Found here are about 13,000 distinct CDR3 sequences, less than 35% of them singletons; the top ten hold approximately 8.3%. Their recognized antigens are unknown. Sequencing was carried out using CD4+ T cells from blood, cultured in vitro. The source is a human donor who had recovered from COVID-19.

The chain combines TRBV18 with TRBJ2-3, with D possibly being TRBD1 or TRBD2 (6 bases each). Germline V gives CDR1 KGHSH, CDR2 LQKENI. Trimming took 4 bases from V and 5 from J, leaving 19 bases between them. This CDR3 has 16 residues. The CDR3 loop reads CASSRPSTRGEDTQYF. The CDR3 region has the DNA TGTGCCAGCTCACGCCCATCGACAAGGGGGGAAGATACGCAGTATTTT.

This sequence joins TRBV10-2 and TRBJ2-3; 9 bases fit TRBD1. The CDR3 loop spans 15 amino acids. Per germline, CDR1 WSHSY and CDR2 SAAADI. V trimming: 6 bases; J trimming: 4 bases; junction bases outside the gene matches: 8. The CDR3 bases are TGCGCCAGCAGCCCGGGACAGGGAGTGTCAGATACGCAGTATTTT. Translation gives CASSPGQGVSDTQYF.

V is TRBV18 and J is TRBJ2-7, with 9 nucleotides matching TRBD1. The germline V gene has CDR1 KGHSH and CDR2 LQKENI. J lost 3 bases, V lost 4 bases, and 16 bases had no gene match. This CDR3 region has 18 residues. CDR3 loop: CASSLHTLRDRENYEQYF. CDR3 DNA sequence: TGTGCCAGCTCACTACACACTCTCAGGGACAGGGAAAACTACGAGCAGTACTTC.

Only a few counts were recorded for this clonotype. The V call is TRBV20-1, the J call TRBJ1-1; D is ambiguous. Trimming took off 6 bases at V and 0 bases at J, with 8 bases between the two ends. The CDR3 length is 12 residues. Germline CDR1 reads DFQATT; CDR2 reads SNEGSKA (reference sequence). For the CDR3, the DNA is TGCAGTGCCTCCTTCCTGAACACTGAAGCTTTCTTT. Translated: CSASFLNTEAFF.

The chain carries TRBV30 and TRBJ1-3, with D perhaps TRBD1 (6 bases). The V end lost 7 bases, the J end lost 2 bases, and 12 bases lay between the germline ends. The CDR3 is made up of 13 amino acids. Germline loops: CDR1 GTSNPN, CDR2 SVGIG (reference sequence). The CDR3 spells CASEGGAGNTIYF. DNA for the CDR3: TGTGCCTCGGAGGGGGGGGCTGGAAACACCATATATTTT. Full variable domain (remainder filled in from reference TRBV30 and TRBJ1-3): SQTIHQWPATLVQPVGSPLSLECTVEGTSNPNLYWYRQAAGRGLQLLFYSVGIGQISSEVPQNLSASRPQDRQFILSSKKLLLSDSGFYLCASEGGAGNTIYFGEGSWLTVV.

The rearrangement uses TRBV5-1 and TRBJ2-3; D unclear. The CDR3 has 13 amino acids. Germline V CDR1 and CDR2: SGHRS, YFSETQ. The V end lost 2 bases, the J end lost 5 bases, and 9 bases lay between the germline ends. CDR3 nucleotide sequence: TGCGCCAGCAGCTTAACACTGGGAGATACGCAGTATTTT. Its translation is CASSLTLGDTQYF.

The chain recombines TRBV30 with TRBJ1-5, with D tentatively TRBD1 (5 bases). Germline V lookup: CDR1 GTSNPN, CDR2 SVGIG (reference sequence). The CDR3 covers 15 residues. With 7 bases removed from V and 0 bases from J, the gap between germline ends came to 16 bases. CDR3: CALSSGPYSNQPQHF. The CDR3 nucleotides are TGTGCCTTAAGTTCAGGGCCCTATAGCAATCAGCCCCAGCATTTT.

This chain connects TRBV24-1 to TRBJ2-5; 7 bases match TRBD2. The CDR3 is 14 amino acids. Unmatched junction bases numbered 5, after V lost 3 bases and J lost 5 bases. Germline V gene sequence: CDR1 KGHDR, CDR2 SFDVKD. The chain's CDR3 is CATSDPVGGETQYF. CDR3 in DNA: TGTGCCACCAGTGATCCGGTGGGGGGGGAGACCCAGTACTTC.

This clonotype was counted only a few times. This chain connects TRBV11-2 to TRBJ1-6; a possible D gene is TRBD1 (5 bases). The length of the CDR3 is 18 residues. Per the germline V gene, CDR1 is SGHAT and CDR2 is FQNNGV. The V and J ends lost 0 bases and 6 bases respectively, with 18 bases between them. CDR3 protein: CASSLEGRAGLRNSPLHF. The CDR3 nucleotides read TGTGCCAGCAGCTTAGAGGGCAGGGCTGGTTTGCGTAATTCACCCCTCCACTTT.

This rearrangement joins TRBV12-5 to TRBJ1-1, with D perhaps TRBD1 (5 bases). CDR1 is LGHNT and CDR2 is FRNRAP in the germline V gene. Deletions cut 4 bases from V and 8 bases from J, with 29 bases between. The length of the CDR3 is 18 residues. Written as DNA, the CDR3 is TGTGCTAGTGGTTATCCCCTATGGAAAGGGACCCAGACTATAGAAGCTTTCTTT. It encodes CASGYPLWKGTQTIEAFF.

This clonotype was counted between two and nine times. This chain links TRBV20-1 with TRBJ1-2; 7 bases match TRBD1. V lost 1 base and J lost 6; bases outside the gene matches: 20. Per the germline V gene, CDR1 is DFQATT and CDR2 is SNEGSKA (reference sequence). The CDR3 consists of 18 residues. CDR3 bases: TGCAGTGCTAGAGTAAGTGGAAGGGGGCGACGGGATCTGGATGGCTACACCTTC. It encodes CSARVSGRGRRDLDGYTF.

Details on this clonotype: One end of the junction is discordant with germline, which a read error may explain. The chain carries TRBV19 and TRBJ2-2; 8 positions match TRBD1. The germline CDR1 and CDR2 sequences are LNHDA and SQIVND (reference sequence). This CDR3 is built from 14 residues. The CDR3 DNA follows: TGTGCCAGTAGAATGGGACAGGCCACCGGGGAGCTGATTTTT. The encoded protein is CASRMGQATGELIF. Looking up the rest from reference TRBV19 and TRBJ2-2 gives the full variable domain: DGGITQSPKYLFRKEGQNVTLSCEQNLNHDAMYWYRQDPGQGLRLIYYSQIVNDFQKGDIAEGYSVSREKKESFPLTVTSAQKNPTAFYLCASRMGQATGELIFGEGSRLTVL.

The chain has TRBV6-2 or TRBV6-3 and TRBJ1-2, with D possibly being TRBD1 (6 bases). The germline V and J ends were trimmed by 6 bases and 6 bases, with 14 bases remaining between them. This CDR3 region has 13 residues. Germline values: CDR1 MNHEY, CDR2 SVGEGT. CDR3 DNA sequence: TGTGCCAGCAGCTCCGTTCAGGGGCATGGCTACACCTTC. As protein: CASSSVQGHGYTF.

This clonotype appeared a few times. The chain has TRBV7-8 and TRBJ2-7; D is unresolved. Germline CDR1 and CDR2: SGHVS and FQNEAQ. The germline V and J ends were trimmed by 1 base and 5 bases, with 9 bases remaining between them. This CDR3 region has 13 residues. The CDR3 region has the DNA TGTGCCAGCAGCTTAGATCTTAGGGACGAGCAGTACTTC. Amino acids: CASSLDLRDEQYF. Combining the CDR3 with reference TRBV7-8 and TRBJ2-7 gives the whole variable domain GAGVSQSPRYKVAKRGQDVALRCDPISGHVSLFWYQQALGQGPEFLTYFQNEAQLDKSGLPSDRFFAERPEGSVSTLKIQRTQQEDSAVYLCASSLDLRDEQYFGPGTRLTVT.

The chain is built from TRBV2 and TRBJ2-3; 12 bases are a match to TRBD2. V shed 7 bases and J 3 bases; nucleotides not matched to a gene: 5. CDR1 is SNHLY, CDR2 FYNNEI, per germline. The CDR3 runs to 15 residues. The CDR3 is CASNTGLAGTDTQYF. CDR3 coding DNA: TGTGCCAGCAATACCGGACTAGCGGGGACAGATACGCAGTATTTT.

The chain uses TRBV6-5 and TRBJ1-2; 11 bases are shared with TRBD1. Germline-derived CDR1 and CDR2 are MNHEY and SVGAGI. The V segment lost 4 bases and the J segment 8 bases; nucleotides outside the gene matches: 3. The CDR3 loop spans 13 amino acids. Here the CDR3 DNA reads TGTGCCAGCAGTTCTCGGACAGGGGGCGGCTACACCTTC. This translates into CASSSRTGGGYTF.